The 18 T cell receptor beta chains below all came from one sample that was sequenced in a study of cytomegalovirus exposure and HLA in healthy donors. PCR primers comprised 60 Vbeta and 13 Jbeta primers. Sequencing used immunoSEQ multiplex PCR; TCRdb keeps in-frame clones, though not all of them. The table includes 200,000 or so clones, around 87% detected once. Sequenced input: PBMCs. The receptors originated from a man aged 25 to 45 in good health and CMV-seronegative.

This sequence joins TRBV18 and TRBJ2-5, with D possibly TRBD1 on 6 matching bases. The DNA end favors TRBJ2-7, so the J call may be wrong. Looked up from germline, CDR1 is KGHSH and CDR2 is LQKENI. The CDR3 is 14 residues long. As DNA, the CDR3 is TGTGCCAGCTCACCCCGGGACAACCCCCGCGAGCAGTACTTC. Translation: CASSPRDNPREQYF.

The chain carries TRBV29-1 and TRBJ2-3; TRBD2 matches at 8 bases. V lost 1 base to trimming and J lost 3 bases; unmatched junction nucleotides: 12. Germline CDR1 and CDR2: SQVTM and ANQGSEA. The CDR3 has 17 residues. The CDR3 nucleotides read TGCAGCGTTGAAGGAAGACAGCGGGGGCCTATGACAGATACGCAGTATTTT. It specifies CSVEGRQRGPMTDTQYF.

The rearrangement uses TRBV27 and TRBJ2-7, with a possible D match to TRBD1 (5 bases). The V gene lost 6 bases and the J gene lost 6 bases, with 12 bases spanning the gap. This CDR3 is built from 12 residues. Germline V CDR1 and CDR2: MNHEY, SMNVEV (reference sequence). This CDR3 reads CASSQGSGEQYF. The CDR3 DNA reads TGTGCCAGCAGCCAGGGTTCGGGCGAGCAGTACTTC.

The rearrangement joins TRBV6-1 to TRBJ1-4, with D unresolved. This CDR3 comprises 14 residues. Trimming took off 4 bases at V and 16 bases at J, with 22 bases between the two ends. Germline lookup yields CDR1 MNHNS and CDR2 SASEGT. Written as DNA, the CDR3 is TGTGCCAGCAGTGTTGTTATTCTTCCGCCGACTAGGTTTTTT. Translation gives CASSVVILPPTRFF.

The chain links TRBV10-3 to TRBJ2-7, with 8 nucleotides matching TRBD1. The CDR3 length is 14 residues. Germline V gives CDR1 ENHRY, CDR2 SYGVKD. V shed 5 bases and J 2 bases; nucleotides not matched to a gene: 5. CDR3: CAISIQGETYEQYF. In DNA form, the CDR3 reads TGTGCCATCAGTATACAGGGGGAAACCTACGAGCAGTACTTC.

This chain links TRBV5-1 with TRBJ2-1; 7 nucleotides match TRBD2. From germline, CDR1 is SGHRS and CDR2 YFSETQ. V lost 3 bases to trimming and J lost 8 bases; unmatched junction nucleotides: 8. This CDR3 comprises 14 residues. This CDR3 is CASSSPLAADEQFF. CDR3 nucleotides: TGCGCCAGCAGCTCTCCTCTAGCGGCCGATGAGCAGTTCTTC.

The chain combines TRBV19 with TRBJ1-2; 8 bases fit TRBD1. This CDR3 is 14 amino acids long. The trim removed 6 bases at V and 6 bases at J, leaving 9 bases unmatched. The germline V gene has CDR1 LNHDA and CDR2 SQIVND (reference sequence). The CDR3 loop is CASSQGTGFNGYTF. The CDR3 coding sequence is TGTGCCAGTAGCCAAGGGACAGGATTTAATGGCTACACCTTC.

The chain couples TRBV27 to TRBJ1-5; 8 bases are shared with TRBD1. V trimming: 5 bases; J trimming: 7 bases; junction bases outside the gene matches: 7. Germline values: CDR1 MNHEY, CDR2 SMNVEV (reference sequence). The CDR3 covers 14 residues. The CDR3: CASSVNRGGQPQHF. CDR3 coding DNA: TGTGCCAGCAGTGTGAACAGGGGGGGCCAGCCCCAGCATTTT.

The sample holds a few counts of this clone. The chain is built from TRBV5-4 and TRBJ2-7; the match to TRBD2 covers 9 bases. Losses at the gene ends were 2 bases for V and 3 bases for J; bases not matched to a gene: 3. This CDR3 has 14 residues. The germline gives CDR1 SGHNT, CDR2 YYREEE (reference sequence). The CDR3 sequence: CASSFQRGDYEQYF. Here the CDR3 DNA reads TGTGCCAGCAGCTTCCAGCGGGGGGACTACGAGCAGTACTTC.

With regard to this clone: Germline is not matched at one junction end, which may reflect a read error. The chain carries TRBV7-9 and TRBJ2-7, with a tentative D call TRBD1 (5 bases). CDR3 length equals 15 residues. From germline, CDR1 is SEHNR and CDR2 FQNEAQ (reference sequence). The CDR3 DNA sequence: TGTTCCAGCAGCCGGACAAATGATGGTTTCTACGAGCAGTACTTC. Protein sequence: CSSSRTNDGFYEQYF. The whole variable domain, filled in from reference TRBV7-9 and TRBJ2-7, reads DTGVSQNPRHKITKRGQNVTFRCDPISEHNRLYWYRQTLGQGPEFLTYFQNEAQLEKSRLLSDRFSAERPKGSFSTLEIQRTEQGDSAMYLCSSSRTNDGFYEQYFGPGTRLTVT.

The chain combines TRBV7-9 with TRBJ2-3; no firm D call. The CDR3 totals 15 residues. V was clipped by 5 bases and J by 1 base, with 13 bases between them. Germline V lookup: CDR1 SEHNR, CDR2 FQNEAQ (reference sequence). The CDR3 sequence: CASSGSFIGTDTQYF. The CDR3 DNA is TGTGCCAGCAGCGGTAGCTTCATTGGCACAGATACGCAGTATTTT. The full variable domain, its missing parts supplied by reference TRBV7-9 and TRBJ2-3, is DTGVSQNPRHKITKRGQNVTFRCDPISEHNRLYWYRQTLGQGPEFLTYFQNEAQLEKSRLLSDRFSAERPKGSFSTLEIQRTEQGDSAMYLCASSGSFIGTDTQYFGPGTRLTVL.

The CDR3 spells CASSPRRDSRTMNTEAFF. For the CDR3, the DNA is TGTGCCAGCAGCCCGCGCCGGGACAGCAGGACCATGAACACTGAAGCTTTCTTT. This chain joins TRBV7-9 and TRBJ1-1, with 7 bases fitting TRBD1. Trimming removed 5 bases from V and 0 bases from J; junction bases left unmatched: 15. The CDR3 loop spans 18 amino acids. Germline CDR1 SEHNR, CDR2 FQNEAQ (reference sequence).

The genes are TRBV7-9 and TRBJ2-7; D perhaps matches TRBD2 (7 bases). The CDR3 loop spans 16 amino acids. Trimming stripped 0 bases from V and 3 bases from J, with 15 bases between. Germline V gives CDR1 SEHNR, CDR2 FQNEAQ (reference sequence). The CDR3 here is CASSLAKRGGIYEQYF. The CDR3 DNA sequence: TGTGCCAGCAGCTTAGCGAAAAGGGGGGGGATCTACGAGCAGTACTTC.

This clone was found a few times. A read error may produce the germline difference seen at one junction end. This chain connects TRBV7-7 to TRBJ2-2; D perhaps matches TRBD2 (6 bases). The CDR3 runs to 15 residues. Germline values: CDR1 SSHAT, CDR2 FNYEAQ (reference sequence). CDR3 nucleotides: TGTGCTAGCAGCCCCCTGACTAGGGGCACCGGGGAGCTGTTTTTT. Protein product: CASSPLTRGTGELFF.

The chain links TRBV5-1 to TRBJ1-5; D call uncertain. Germline CDR1 and CDR2: SGHRS and YFSETQ. Trimming removed 0 bases at V and 7 bases at J, with 11 bases between. The CDR3 contains 14 residues. The CDR3: CASSLGEGSQPQHF. The DNA for the CDR3 is TGCGCCAGCAGCTTGGGTGAGGGCTCGCAGCCCCAGCATTTT.

The table lists this clone with a count of one. The V call is TRBV13, the J call TRBJ2-1; D not resolved. Trimming stripped 5 bases from V and 8 bases from J, with 7 bases between. The CDR3 loop spans 11 amino acids. Looked up from germline, CDR1 is PRHDT and CDR2 is FYEKMQ (reference sequence). The CDR3 loop reads CASSRRDEQFF. The CDR3 DNA follows: TGTGCCAGCAGCCGCCGGGATGAGCAGTTCTTC.

V is TRBV7-9 and J is TRBJ2-1, with TRBD1 as a possible D gene (5 bases). The CDR3 has 15 residues. CDR1 is SEHNR and CDR2 is FQNEAQ in the germline V gene (reference sequence). V was trimmed by 6 bases and J by 5 bases, leaving 17 bases between them. The CDR3 is CASSKQGANNNEQFF. CDR3 coding DNA: TGTGCCAGCAGTAAGCAGGGCGCCAACAACAATGAGCAGTTCTTC.

The chain carries TRBV4-3 and TRBJ2-1, with 9 nucleotides matching TRBD2. Unmatched junction bases numbered 8, after V lost 1 base and J lost 4 bases. Germline loops: CDR1 LGHNA, CDR2 YSLEER. This CDR3 has 17 amino acids. The CDR3 loop reads CASSQVYATSGYNEQFF. In nucleotides, the CDR3 is TGCGCCAGCAGCCAAGTTTACGCGACTAGCGGTTACAATGAGCAGTTCTTC.